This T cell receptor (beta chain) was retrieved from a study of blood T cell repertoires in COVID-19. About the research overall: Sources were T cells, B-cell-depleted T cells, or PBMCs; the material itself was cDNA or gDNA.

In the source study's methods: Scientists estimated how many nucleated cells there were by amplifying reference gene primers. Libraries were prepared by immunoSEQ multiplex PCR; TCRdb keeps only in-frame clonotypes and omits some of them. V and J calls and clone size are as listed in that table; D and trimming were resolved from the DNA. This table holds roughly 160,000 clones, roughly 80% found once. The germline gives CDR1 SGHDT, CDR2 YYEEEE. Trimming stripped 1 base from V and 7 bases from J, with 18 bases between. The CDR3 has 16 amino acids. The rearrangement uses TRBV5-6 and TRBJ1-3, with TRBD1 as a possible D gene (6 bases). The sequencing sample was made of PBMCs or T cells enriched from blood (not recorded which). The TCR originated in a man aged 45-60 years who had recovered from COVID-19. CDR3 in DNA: TGTGCCAGCAGCTTGTTCGGCGCCAGGGGAACGAACACCATATATTTT. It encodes CASSLFGARGTNTIYF.